This TCR beta chain was profiled in a study of T cell responses to AZD1222 COVID-19 vaccine (dated by TCRdb to about 2021). Broadly, across the study: TCR sequencing was performed for about 240 trial participants, of whom roughly 200 were given two doses of AZD1222 and approximately 26 were given two doses of MenACWY control vaccine. Trial participants were enrolled by age into subgroups of 18-55, 56-69 and 70-plus years, and about 150, 27 and 61 TCR-sequenced participants, respectively, were included in these subgroups. On the study overall, not on this receptor specifically: Conclusions about previously exposed vaccinees were limited because only a handful of AZD1222 recipients were SARS-CoV-2 seropositive at baseline. After two AZD1222 doses, both the breadth and the depth of spike-specific TCRs were significantly higher than at day 0 and than in MenACWY recipients. In the small 56-69-year group, the increase in depth fell short of significance, most likely because of low power. Vaccine-associated CD4 TCRs spanned the whole spike protein, with dominant responses in regions 160-218 and 743-854. Because no day 14 peak-response samples were available, the repertoires could be characterized only after the peak T cell response. Participants were mostly white British, with more females than males. The authors suggested clonal diversity may have been underestimated. Reportedly, almost half of the unique spike-specific TCRs recognized epitopes lying outside the regions that are mutated in the B.1.351 and B.1.1.7 variants.

The CDR3 regions of human TCRbeta chains were subjected to immunosequencing. Turning to the authors' computational methods: TCRs in the repertoires were compared against a reference library of SARS-CoV-2-specific TCRs that had been generated with the MIRA antigen-specificity platform. Breadth was defined as the fraction of unique TCRs that were SARS-CoV-2-associated. Depth was defined as the fraction of total T cells that were SARS-CoV-2-associated. Using the MIRA data, each spike-specific TCR was mapped to the spike region that the TCR reacts to and placed in a CD4 or CD8 class. Log10-transformed breadth and depth values were compared by one-way ANOVA with Sidak's multiple comparisons tests. The table comes from immuneACCESS by way of TCRdb, which keeps in-frame sequences with V and J called. Part of the clones is missing from these tables; in studies checked, under half for an unresolved V gene and the rest for unknown reasons. D and trimming were read from the DNA, whereas the V and J calls and clone size are those reported in that table. The sample records 50,000 to 65,000 clones, about four fifths of which are singletons. Approximately 26% of the sample goes to the ten largest clones.

Including cysteine and phenylalanine, the CDR3 has 13 amino acids. The entry retains the CDR3 DNA only, 39 bases that are in frame from base 1. Trimming takes 5 bases off V and 8 bases off J; junction bases not matched to a gene: 5. The germline V gene encodes CDR1 LNHDA and CDR2 SQIVND (reference sequence). The sample's time point label, decoded: about 28 days (+/-7) after the second vaccine dose. AZD1222 recipients with second doses at about 4 weeks or about 12 weeks were pooled, because spike-specific TCR depth and breadth did not differ between schedules. Vaccinee samples were obtained from the UK trials COV001 and COV002, which included a single-blind randomized controlled phase 2/3 trial of AZD1222 (ChAdOx1 nCoV-19) in healthy adults. For TCRbeta chain sequencing, PBMC samples were collected from trial participants at day 0 and at day 28 after the second dose. Turning to this clone: The target of this receptor is not known. No per-base quality is available; no much larger clone lies one base away.

The chain links TRBV19 with TRBJ1-4, with TRBD1 matching 7 junction bases. Sequences were derived from peripheral blood, sampled 28 days after the second AZD1222 dose. This sequence originates from an adult who received the AZD1222 COVID-19 vaccine. The CDR3: CASSDRVGEKLFF. In nucleotide form, the sequence is TGTGCCAGTAGTGACAGGGTGGGCGAAAAACTGTTTTTT.